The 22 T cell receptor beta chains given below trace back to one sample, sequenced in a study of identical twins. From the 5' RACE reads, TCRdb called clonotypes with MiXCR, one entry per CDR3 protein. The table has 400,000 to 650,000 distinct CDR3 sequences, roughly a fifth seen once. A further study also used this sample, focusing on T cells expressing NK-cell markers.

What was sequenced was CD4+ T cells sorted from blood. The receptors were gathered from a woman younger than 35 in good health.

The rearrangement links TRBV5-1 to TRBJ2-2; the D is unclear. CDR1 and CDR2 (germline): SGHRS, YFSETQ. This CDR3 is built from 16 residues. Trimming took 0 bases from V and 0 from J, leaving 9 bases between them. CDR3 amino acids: CASSLGTSANTGELFF. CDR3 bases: TGCGCCAGCAGCTTGGGGACGTCTGCGAACACCGGGGAGCTGTTTTTT.

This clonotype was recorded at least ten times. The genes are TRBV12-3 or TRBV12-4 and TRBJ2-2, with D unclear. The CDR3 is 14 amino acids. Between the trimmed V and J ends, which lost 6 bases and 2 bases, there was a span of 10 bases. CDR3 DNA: TGTGCCAGCAGCTCGGGCCTCAACACCGGGGAGCTGTTTTTT. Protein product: CASSSGLNTGELFF.

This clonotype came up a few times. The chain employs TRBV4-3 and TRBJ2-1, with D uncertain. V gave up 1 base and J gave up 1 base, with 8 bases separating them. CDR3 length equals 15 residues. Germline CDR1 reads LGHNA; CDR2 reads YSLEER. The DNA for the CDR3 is TGCGCCAGCAGCCAAGGGATGGTATCCTACAATGAGCAGTTCTTC. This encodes CASSQGMVSYNEQFF.

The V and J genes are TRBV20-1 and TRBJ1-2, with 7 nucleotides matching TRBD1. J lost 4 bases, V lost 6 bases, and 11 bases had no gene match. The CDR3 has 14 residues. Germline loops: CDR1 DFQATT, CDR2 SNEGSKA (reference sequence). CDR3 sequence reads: CSATPTGDGYGYTF. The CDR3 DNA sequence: TGCAGTGCAACCCCAACAGGGGATGGCTATGGCTACACCTTC.

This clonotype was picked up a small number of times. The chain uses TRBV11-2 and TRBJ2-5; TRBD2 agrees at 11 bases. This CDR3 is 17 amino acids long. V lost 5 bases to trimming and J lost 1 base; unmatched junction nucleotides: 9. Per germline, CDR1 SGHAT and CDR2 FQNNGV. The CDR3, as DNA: TGTGCCAGCAGCCTCCGTCGAGGACTAGCGGGCCAAGAGACCCAGTACTTC. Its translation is CASSLRRGLAGQETQYF.

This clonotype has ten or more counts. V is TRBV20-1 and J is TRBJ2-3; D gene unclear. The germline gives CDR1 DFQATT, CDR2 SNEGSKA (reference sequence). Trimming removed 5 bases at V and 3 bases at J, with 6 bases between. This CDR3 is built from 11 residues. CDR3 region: CSAARTDTQYF. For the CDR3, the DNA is TGCAGTGCTGCACGGACAGATACGCAGTATTTT.

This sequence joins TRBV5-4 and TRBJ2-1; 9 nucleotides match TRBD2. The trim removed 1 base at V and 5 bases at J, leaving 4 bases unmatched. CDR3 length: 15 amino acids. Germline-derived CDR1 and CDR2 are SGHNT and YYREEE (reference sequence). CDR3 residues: CASSLPRLADNEQFF. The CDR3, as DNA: TGTGCCAGCAGCTTGCCAAGACTAGCGGACAATGAGCAGTTCTTC. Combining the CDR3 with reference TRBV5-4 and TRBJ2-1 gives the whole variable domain ETGVTQSPTHLIKTRGQQVTLRCSSQSGHNTVSWYQQALGQGPQFIFQYYREEENGRGNFPPRFSGLQFPNYSSELNVNALELDDSALYLCASSLPRLADNEQFFGPGTRLTVL.

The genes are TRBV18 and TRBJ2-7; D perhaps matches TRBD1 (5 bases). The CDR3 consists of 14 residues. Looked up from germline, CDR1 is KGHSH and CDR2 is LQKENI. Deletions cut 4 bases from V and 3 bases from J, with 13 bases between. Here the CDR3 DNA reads TGTGCCAGCTCACTCTCACGACAGAACTACGAGCAGTACTTC. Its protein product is CASSLSRQNYEQYF.

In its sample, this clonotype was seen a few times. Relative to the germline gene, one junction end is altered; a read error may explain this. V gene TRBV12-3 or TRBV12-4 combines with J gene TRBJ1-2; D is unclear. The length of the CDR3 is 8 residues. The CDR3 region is CASSLSHF. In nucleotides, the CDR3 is TGTGCCAGCAGTTTATCCCACTTC.

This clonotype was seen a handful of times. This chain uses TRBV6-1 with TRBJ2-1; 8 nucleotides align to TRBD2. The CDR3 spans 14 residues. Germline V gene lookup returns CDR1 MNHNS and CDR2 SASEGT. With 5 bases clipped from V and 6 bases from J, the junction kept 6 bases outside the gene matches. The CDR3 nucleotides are TGTGCCAGCAGTACCGGGAGGGCCCTCAATGAGCAGTTCTTC. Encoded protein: CASSTGRALNEQFF.

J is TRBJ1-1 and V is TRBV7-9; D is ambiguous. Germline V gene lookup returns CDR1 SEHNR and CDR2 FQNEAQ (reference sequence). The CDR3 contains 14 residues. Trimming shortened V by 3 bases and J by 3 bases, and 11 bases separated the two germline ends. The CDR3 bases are TGTGCCAGCAGCTTTATAGGCGATCACACTGAAGCTTTCTTT. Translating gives CASSFIGDHTEAFF.

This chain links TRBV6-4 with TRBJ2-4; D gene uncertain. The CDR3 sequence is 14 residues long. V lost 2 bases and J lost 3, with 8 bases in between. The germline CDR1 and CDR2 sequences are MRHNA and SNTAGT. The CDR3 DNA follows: TGTGCCAGCAGTGACAGAGGATTCAAAAACATTCAGTACTTC. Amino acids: CASSDRGFKNIQYF.

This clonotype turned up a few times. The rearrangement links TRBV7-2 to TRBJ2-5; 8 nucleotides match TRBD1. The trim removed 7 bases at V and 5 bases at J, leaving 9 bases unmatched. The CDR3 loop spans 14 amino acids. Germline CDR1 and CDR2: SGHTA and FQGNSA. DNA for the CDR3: TGTGCCAGCACCATTGACAGGGGCTGGGAGACCCAGTACTTC. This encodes CASTIDRGWETQYF.

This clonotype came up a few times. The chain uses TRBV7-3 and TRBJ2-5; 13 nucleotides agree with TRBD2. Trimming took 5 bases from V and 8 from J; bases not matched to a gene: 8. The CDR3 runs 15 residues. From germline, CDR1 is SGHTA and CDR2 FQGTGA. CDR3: CASSPQGLAGDTQYF. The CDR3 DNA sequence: TGTGCCAGCAGCCCCCAAGGACTAGCGGGGGACACCCAGTACTTC.

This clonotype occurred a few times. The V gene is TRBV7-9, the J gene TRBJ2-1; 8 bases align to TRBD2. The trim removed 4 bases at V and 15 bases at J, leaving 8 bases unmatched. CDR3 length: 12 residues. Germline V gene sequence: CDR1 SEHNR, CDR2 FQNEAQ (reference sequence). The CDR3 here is CASSSTSGWLFF. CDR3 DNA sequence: TGTGCCAGCAGCTCCACTAGCGGTTGGTTGTTCTTC.

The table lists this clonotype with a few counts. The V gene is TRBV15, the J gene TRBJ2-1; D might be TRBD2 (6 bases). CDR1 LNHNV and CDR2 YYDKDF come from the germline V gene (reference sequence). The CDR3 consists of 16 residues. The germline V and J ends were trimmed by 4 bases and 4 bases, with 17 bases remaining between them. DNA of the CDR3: TGTGCCACCAGCACCTTTAGTAGCGGAGATTACAATGAGCAGTTCTTC. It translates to CATSTFSSGDYNEQFF.

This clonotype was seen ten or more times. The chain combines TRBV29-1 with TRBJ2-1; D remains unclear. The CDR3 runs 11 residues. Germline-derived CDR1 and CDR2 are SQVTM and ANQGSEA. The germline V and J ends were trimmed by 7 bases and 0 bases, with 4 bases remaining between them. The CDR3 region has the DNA TGCAGCGCGTGCTCCTACAATGAGCAGTTCTTC. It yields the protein CSACSYNEQFF.

The CDR3 spells CANLDLRGRSYEQYF. The CDR3 DNA is TGTGCCAACCTGGACCTCAGGGGTAGATCCTACGAGCAGTACTTC. The chain is built from TRBV2 and TRBJ2-7; D is perhaps TRBD1 (6 bases). CDR1 SNHLY and CDR2 FYNNEI come from the germline V gene. Trimming shortened V by 10 bases and J by 1 base, and 20 bases separated the two germline ends. This CDR3 comprises 15 residues.

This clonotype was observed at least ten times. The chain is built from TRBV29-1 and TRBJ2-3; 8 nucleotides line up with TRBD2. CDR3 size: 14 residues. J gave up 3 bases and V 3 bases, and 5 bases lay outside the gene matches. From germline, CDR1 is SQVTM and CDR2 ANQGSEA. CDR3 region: CSVDGGAGTDTQYF. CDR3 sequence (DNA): TGCAGCGTTGACGGGGGGGCCGGGACAGATACGCAGTATTTT.

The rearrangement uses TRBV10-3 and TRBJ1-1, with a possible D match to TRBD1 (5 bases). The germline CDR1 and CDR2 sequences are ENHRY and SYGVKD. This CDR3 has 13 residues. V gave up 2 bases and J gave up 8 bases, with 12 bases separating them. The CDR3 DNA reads TGTGCCATCAGTGAGACTGACAGAACCGAAGCTTTCTTT. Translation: CAISETDRTEAFF.

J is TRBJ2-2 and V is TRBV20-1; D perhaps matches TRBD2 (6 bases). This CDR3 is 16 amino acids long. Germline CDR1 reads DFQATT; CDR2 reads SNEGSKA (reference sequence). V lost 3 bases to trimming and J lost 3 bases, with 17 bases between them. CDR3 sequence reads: CSARDLARGDTGELFF. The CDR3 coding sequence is TGCAGTGCTAGGGACCTAGCGAGAGGTGACACCGGGGAGCTGTTTTTT.

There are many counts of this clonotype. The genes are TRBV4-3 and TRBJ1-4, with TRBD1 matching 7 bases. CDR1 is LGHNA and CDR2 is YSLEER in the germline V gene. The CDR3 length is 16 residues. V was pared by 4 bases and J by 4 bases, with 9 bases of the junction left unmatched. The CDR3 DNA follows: TGCGCCAGCAGCCCCCGGTCGGGGACAGATAATGAAAAACTGTTTTTT. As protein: CASSPRSGTDNEKLFF.